Here is one T cell receptor (beta chain) with its context. The antigen is undetermined. The data stem from a study of CD8+ T cells in alopecia areata. This CDR3 has 16 amino acids. CDR1 is MDHEN, CDR2 SYDVKM, per germline. With V trimmed by 2 bases and J by 4 bases, 7 bases remained unmatched. The sequencing template was cDNA reverse transcribed from extracted RNA. Some clones are missing from TCRdb's copy, which holds only in-frame ones; the method was immunoSEQ multiplex PCR. Here the sample spans roughly 150,000 clones, 55% being singletons. The study, taken as a whole, reports: Higher clonality and more expanded CD8+ clones appeared in lesional than normal scalp.

Sorted populations comprised CD4+ and CD8+ T cells obtained from PBMCs. The rearrangement uses TRBV28 and TRBJ1-2; TRBD1 matches 10 bases. Sequenced material: CD4+ T cells sorted from blood. This TCR came from a human donor in good health. The CDR3 coding sequence is TGTGCCAGCAGTTTACCTCTGGGACAGGGGAGCTATGGCTACACCTTC. Residues: CASSLPLGQGSYGYTF.